A selection of T cell receptor beta chains follows, all from one sample in a study of regulatory T cells in long-lasting Graves disease. One entry per CDR3 protein results from TCRdb running MiXCR on the multiplex PCR reads. Among approximately 350,000 distinct CDR3 sequences listed, 20% to 25% were seen once. Material: peripheral blood mononuclear cells (PBMCs), obtained when the disease was refractory, from a patient treated with antithyroid drugs. The receptors originated from a woman in her thirties or forties with Graves disease. The CDR3 runs from the conserved cysteine through the conserved F or W. A D gene is named only where the DNA matches it firmly. Clone size is shown for a subset of rows, as once, few, many or a class of expanded clone.

size	V	D	J	CDR3	DNA
once	TRBV18	TRBD2	TRBJ2-3	CASSPLAGDTQYF	TGTGCCAGCTCACCCCTAGCGGGTGATACGCAGTATTTT
many	TRBV29-1	NA	TRBJ1-1	CSVVGTEAFF	TGCAGCGTTGTAGGAACTGAAGCTTTCTTT
many	TRBV25-1	NA	TRBJ1-5	CASSDGQGRRCDQPQHF	TGTGCCAGCAGTGACGGGCAGGGGCGTCGGTGCGATCAGCCCCAGCATTTT
many	TRBV29-1	TRBD1	TRBJ2-7	CSADRGGYEQYF	TGCAGCGCTGACAGGGGCGGCTACGAGCAGTACTTC
few	TRBV29-1	NA	TRBJ2-4	CSVAETTAKNIQYF	TGCAGCGTTGCCGAAACTACAGCCAAAAACATTCAGTACTTC
many	TRBV5-1	NA	TRBJ2-7	CASSLGSGPIVEQYF	TGCGCCAGCAGCTTGGGATCGGGGCCGATAGTCGAGCAGTACTTC
NA	TRBV5-6	NA	TRBJ2-7	CASSLEWERQYF	TGTGCCAGCAGCTTGGAGTGGGAACGGCAGTACTTC
few	TRBV3-1	TRBD2	TRBJ2-7	CASSQNGGAYEQYF	TGTGCCAGCAGCCAGAATGGGGGGGCCTACGAGCAGTACTTC
NA	TRBV4-1	TRBD1	TRBJ2-3	CASSLLPGQIIDTQYF	TGCGCCAGCAGTCTCCTGCCGGGACAGATAATAGATACGCAGTATTTT
many	TRBV20-1	NA	TRBJ2-7	CSAPSAGAYEQYF	TGCAGTGCTCCCTCAGCGGGCGCCTACGAGCAGTACTTC
many	TRBV28	TRBD2	TRBJ2-7	CASLTGRTSGSYEQYF	TGTGCCAGTTTAACAGGGAGGACTAGCGGGAGTTACGAGCAGTACTTC
NA	TRBV14	TRBD1	TRBJ2-7	CASSRGQGVSYEQYF	TGTGCCAGCAGCCGCGGACAGGGAGTCTCCTACGAGCAGTACTTC
few	TRBV6-2/TRBV6-3	NA	TRBJ2-7	CASSYTGASYEQYF	TGTGCCAGCAGTTACACGGGAGCGTCCTACGAGCAGTACTTC
many	TRBV20-1	TRBD2	TRBJ2-7	CSAYHSGKSSYEQYF	TGCAGTGCTTACCATAGCGGGAAAAGCTCCTACGAGCAGTACTTC
many	TRBV7-2	NA	TRBJ1-5	CASSLANQPQHF	TGTGCCAGCAGCTTAGCAAATCAGCCCCAGCATTTT
many	TRBV20-1	NA	TRBJ1-5	CSARDGTDNQPQHF	TGCAGTGCTAGAGATGGGACGGACAATCAGCCCCAGCATTTT